A single sample is the source of the 9 T cell receptor beta chains below, sequenced in a study of early T cells in non-severe SARS-CoV-2 infection. In TCRdb, the 5' RACE reads were re-called with MiXCR into one record per CDR3 protein. The sample has roughly 50,000 distinct CDR3 sequences; roughly 5.3% are singletons. The sequencing sample was made of whole blood. The receptor source for this set is an adult who was a healthcare worker with PCR-confirmed SARS-CoV-2 infection or an uninfected control (not recorded which).

Many counts were recorded for this clonotype. The chain joins TRBV12-3 or TRBV12-4 to TRBJ2-7, with D perhaps assigned TRBD1 or TRBD2 (5 bases each). V lost 6 bases to trimming and J lost 2 bases, with 14 bases between them. The length of the CDR3 is 14 residues. As DNA, the CDR3 is TGTGCCAGCAGCCACCGGGGCCGCACCTACGAGCAGTACTTC. It encodes CASSHRGRTYEQYF.

This clonotype was observed at least ten times. J is TRBJ1-4 and V is TRBV7-2, with 9 bases aligning to TRBD1. Germline V gene lookup returns CDR1 SGHTA and CDR2 FQGNSA. The CDR3 spans 17 residues. V lost 4 bases and J lost 5; bases outside the gene matches: 11. The CDR3: CASSYSPPGTGNEKLFF. The CDR3 DNA is TGTGCCAGCAGCTACTCCCCGCCCGGGACAGGGAATGAAAAACTGTTTTTT.

This clonotype showed up just a few times. V usage is TRBV14 and J usage is TRBJ2-3; TRBD2 agrees at 9 bases. The CDR3 contains 16 residues. Germline-derived CDR1 and CDR2 are SGHDN and FVKESK. The V segment lost 4 bases and the J segment 1 base; nucleotides outside the gene matches: 6. The CDR3 DNA is TGTGCCAGCAGCCGTAGCGGGAGAGGTGGCACAGATACGCAGTATTTT. Translating gives CASSRSGRGGTDTQYF.

The genes are TRBV29-1 and TRBJ2-3; D gene unclear. The V and J ends lost 5 bases and 3 bases respectively, with 12 bases between them. Germline V gene lookup returns CDR1 SQVTM and CDR2 ANQGSEA. CDR3 length equals 13 residues. The DNA for the CDR3 is TGCAGCGTTAGGGTCTCGCTTACAGATACGCAGTATTTT. It is translated as CSVRVSLTDTQYF.

This clonotype was picked up many times. This sequence joins TRBV4-2 and TRBJ1-6; D might be TRBD1 (5 bases). CDR3 length equals 15 residues. The V and J ends lost 1 base and 10 bases respectively, with 14 bases between them. CDR1 and CDR2 (germline): LGHNA, YNFKEQ. The CDR3 DNA sequence: TGTGCCAGCAGCCAAGGTGGCGGGGGGGACTCACCCCTCCACTTT. Protein product: CASSQGGGGDSPLHF.

This clonotype was seen repeatedly, ten times or more. V and J are TRBV5-1 and TRBJ2-4; TRBD2 aligns across 10 bases. The V segment lost 6 bases and the J segment 9 bases; nucleotides outside the gene matches: 12. Germline values: CDR1 SGHRS, CDR2 YFSETQ. This CDR3 contains 15 residues. CDR3 region: CASTEEGAGGGIQYF. The CDR3 nucleotides are TGCGCCAGCACCGAAGAGGGAGCGGGAGGGGGCATTCAGTACTTC.

The genes are TRBV5-6 and TRBJ2-5; a possible D gene is TRBD2 (6 bases). The CDR3 loop spans 13 amino acids. Germline CDR1 SGHDT, CDR2 YYEEEE. Trimming cost V 4 bases and J 3 bases, with 10 bases left between them. The CDR3 nucleotides are TGTGCCAGCAGCCCGGGGGTTAAAGAGACCCAGTACTTC. This encodes CASSPGVKETQYF.

In its sample, this clonotype was seen many times. The chain recombines TRBV20-1 with TRBJ1-1; D remains ambiguous. The CDR3 totals 13 residues. Germline CDR1 and CDR2: DFQATT and SNEGSKA (reference sequence). V was cut by 6 bases and J by 2 bases, with 13 bases left in between. DNA for the CDR3: TGCAGTGCAGATCTGGGTTTTAACACTGAAGCTTTCTTT. It is translated as CSADLGFNTEAFF.

This clonotype was observed at least ten times. The chain couples TRBV5-1 to TRBJ2-7, with 10 bases matching TRBD2. CDR1 is SGHRS and CDR2 is YFSETQ in the germline V gene. J was trimmed by 5 bases and V by 5 bases; bases with no gene match: 7. The CDR3 spans 14 residues. The CDR3 reads CASRLTSGNDEQYF. The CDR3 DNA sequence: TGCGCCAGCAGACTCACTAGCGGGAACGACGAGCAGTACTTC.